This entry describes one T cell receptor beta chain. The target of this receptor is not known. Qualities for individual bases were not recorded, and no much larger clone is one base off. The sample originates from a study of blood T cell repertoires in COVID-19 (dated by TCRdb to 2020 to 2022). In the study overall: Samples from collaborators originated in the United States, Italy and Spain and spanned both the acute and convalescent phases of COVID-19. The samples were drawn from two sources: the first 160 participants of the ongoing ImmuneRACE study, and 950 to 1,500 subjects contributed by 6 global collaborators. HLA class I and class II types, where available, came from metadata supplied by the sample provider rather than from assay-based typing. The repertoires were released in a freely available public database meant as a resource for research on the immune response to SARS-CoV-2. Deeply sampled blood TCRbeta repertoires from subjects exposed to, actively infected with, or recovered from COVID-19 were included in the dataset. Sample metadata almost always included a de-identified subject ID, COVID-19 status, age in years and sex. The prospective study material was composed of cDNA or gDNA derived from T cells, B-cell-depleted T cells, or PBMCs. The paper's findings and limits, for the study overall: Clinical and demographic metadata were provided uncurated, with the amount varying by source and participant.

CDR1 and CDR2, looked up from the germline V gene, are SGHRS and YFSETQ. Including cysteine and phenylalanine, the CDR3 has 18 amino acids. Only the CDR3 portion is preserved as DNA: 54 bases, with reading frame beginning at the first base. Compared with germline, V lacks 4 bases and J lacks 3 bases; bases without a gene match: 8. TCRbeta CDR3 regions were amplified from genomic DNA by means of the immunoSEQ Assay, a bias-controlled multiplex PCR. In the authors' own workflow: The number of nucleated cells in each sample was estimated from the amplification of reference gene primers within the assay. To quantify the absolute abundance of each unique TCRbeta CDR3 rearrangement, sequence reads were collapsed and filtered. For each sample, productive Simpson clonality was calculated as the square root of Simpson's diversity index over productive rearrangements. TCRdb obtained this table from immuneACCESS and retained in-frame rearrangements with V and J assigned. These tables miss some clones; where compared with another copy, unresolved V genes account for less than half of the shortfall, and the remainder is unexplained. The DNA was the basis for D and trimming; V, J and clone size are from that table. The sample profile shows 200,000 to 300,000 clones; roughly 86% of them were found once. Of the sample, approximately 6% falls within the top ten clones.

One collaborating source in Seattle enrolled patients while the patients were actively infected and followed the patients over time throughout the course of disease. Whole blood was collected in K2EDTA tubes by collaborating institutions according to the institutions' own protocols. Collaborator samples were shipped for TCRbeta analysis as frozen whole blood, isolated PBMCs, or DNA extracted from either sample type. The chain is assembled from TRBV5-1 and TRBJ2-3, and TRBD2 aligns with 16 junction nucleotides. The sample was peripheral blood. The receptor comes from a woman older than 75 with COVID-19, enrolled during active disease. The base sequence is TGCGCCAGCAGCCCGGGGACTAGCGGGGGGGCCGGGACAGATACGCAGTATTTT. It specifies CASSPGTSGGAGTDTQYF. The variable domain in full, with residues beyond the CDR3 obtained from the reference TRBV5-1 and TRBJ2-3 genes, is KAGVTQTPRYLIKTRGQQVTLSCSPISGHRSVSWYQQTPGQGLQFLFEYFSETQRNKGNFPGRFSGRQFSNSRSEMNVSTLELGDSALYLCASSPGTSGGAGTDTQYFGPGTRLTVL.